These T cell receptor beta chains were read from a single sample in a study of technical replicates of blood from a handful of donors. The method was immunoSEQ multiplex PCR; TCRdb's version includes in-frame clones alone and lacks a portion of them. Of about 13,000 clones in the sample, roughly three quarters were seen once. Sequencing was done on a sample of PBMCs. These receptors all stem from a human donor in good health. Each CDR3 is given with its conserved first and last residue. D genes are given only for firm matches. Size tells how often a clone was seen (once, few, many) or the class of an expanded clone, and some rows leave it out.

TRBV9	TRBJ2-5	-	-	CASSVGSEETQYF	TGTGCCAGCAGCGTGGGGAGTGAGGAGACCCAGTACTTC
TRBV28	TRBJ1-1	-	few	CASSSGQHTEAFF	TGTGCCAGCAGCTCCGGACAGCACACTGAAGCTTTCTTT
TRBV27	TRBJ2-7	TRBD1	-	CASSSTTISRTGWYEQYF	TGTGCCAGCAGTTCAACCACAATATCGAGGACAGGGTGGTACGAGCAGTACTTC
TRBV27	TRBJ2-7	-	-	CASSFLPGEQYF	TGTGCCAGCAGTTTCTTACCGGGCGAGCAGTACTTC
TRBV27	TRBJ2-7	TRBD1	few	CASSVGQGASEQYF	TGTGCCAGCAGTGTGGGACAGGGGGCGAGTGAGCAGTACTTC
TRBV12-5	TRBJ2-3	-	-	CASGEGFFTDTQYF	TGTGCTAGTGGGGAGGGCTTCTTCACAGATACGCAGTATTTT
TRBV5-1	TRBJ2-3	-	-	CASSLRDTGTDTQYF	TGCGCCAGCAGCCTCCGGGACACCGGCACAGATACGCAGTATTTT
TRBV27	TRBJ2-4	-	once	CASSLYEGRKNIQYF	TGTGCCAGCAGTTTATACGAGGGCCGCAAAAACATTCAGTACTTC
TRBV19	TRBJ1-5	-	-	CASSMGGGHSNQPQHF	TGTGCCAGTAGTATGGGAGGCGGGCATAGCAATCAGCCCCAGCATTTT
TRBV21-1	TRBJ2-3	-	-	CASSNRDSPEQYF	TGTGCCAGCAGCAATAGGGACAGTCCAGAGCAGTATTTT
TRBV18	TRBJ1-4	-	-	CASSPRGGTTNEKLFF	TGTGCCAGCTCACCACGCGGCGGGACAACTAATGAAAAACTGTTTTTT
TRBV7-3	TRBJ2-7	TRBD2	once	CASSLRGLAGDEQYF	TGTGCCAGCAGCTTACGCGGACTAGCGGGAGACGAGCAGTACTTC
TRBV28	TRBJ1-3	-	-	CASTRGSGTFGNTIYF	TGTGCCAGCACCCGGGGCTCCGGGACATTCGGAAACACCATATATTTT
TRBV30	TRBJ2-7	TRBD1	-	CAWSVYPHGQGAGEQYF	TGTGCCTGGAGTGTATATCCCCACGGACAGGGGGCTGGAGAGCAGTACTTC
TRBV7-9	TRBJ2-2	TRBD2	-	CASSSSPGTSGSSGELFF	TGTGCCAGCAGCTCAAGTCCCGGGACTAGCGGGAGCAGCGGGGAGCTGTTTTTT